These 3 T cell receptor beta chains were sequenced from one sample in a study of control samples from healthy donors and cancer patients. The protocol was immunoSEQ multiplex PCR, while the TCRdb copy is restricted to in-frame clones and leaves out a portion. Among over 150,000 clones listed, more than 85% were seen once. Sequencing was done on a sample of blood. The receptor set was obtained from a middle-aged woman in good health.

The V and J genes are TRBV7-2 and TRBJ2-1, with 9 bases lining up with TRBD2. The junction had 4 bases not matched to a gene; V was cut back by 0 bases and J by 4 bases. Per the germline V gene, CDR1 is SGHTA and CDR2 is FQGNSA. The CDR3 covers 16 residues. The CDR3 DNA is TGTGCCAGCAGCTTAGCGGCCAGCGGGGGGTACAATGAGCAGTTCTTC. This translates into CASSLAASGGYNEQFF.

V and J are TRBV5-4 and TRBJ2-3; D perhaps matches TRBD2 (6 bases). Germline values: CDR1 SGHNT, CDR2 YYREEE (reference sequence). V was cut by 3 bases and J by 0 bases, with 11 bases left in between. The CDR3 consists of 15 residues. CDR3 in amino acids: CASSWVGGSTDTQYF. The CDR3 DNA follows: TGTGCCAGCAGCTGGGTGGGGGGAAGCACAGATACGCAGTATTTT.

V and J are TRBV2 and TRBJ1-1; tentative D call: TRBD1 (6 bases). V was shortened by 6 bases and J by 8 bases, with 16 bases between the two germline ends. The CDR3 is made up of 13 amino acids. Germline V gene sequence: CDR1 SNHLY, CDR2 FYNNEI. The CDR3 loop reads CASRRGALREAFF. CDR3 in DNA: TGTGCCAGCAGACGGGGGGCCCTGAGGGAAGCTTTCTTT.